Shown below are 20 T cell receptor beta chains from a single sample sequenced in a study of cytomegalovirus exposure and HLA in healthy donors. PCR used 60 Vbeta primers and 13 Jbeta primers. This table comes from immunoSEQ multiplex PCR, and its TCRdb copy is limited to in-frame clones, with some not included. The top ten clones hold approximately 1.2% of a sample with 100,000 to 150,000 clones, over 70% of them seen once. The sequenced sample consisted of PBMCs. The source of these receptors is a female donor in good health and CMV-seronegative.

This sequence joins TRBV11-3 and TRBJ1-5; D is perhaps TRBD1 (5 bases). Germline CDR1 is SGHNT and CDR2 is YENEEA. Trimming took 1 base from V and 16 from J, leaving 11 bases between them. CDR3 length equals 11 residues. For the CDR3, the DNA is TGTGCCAGCAGCTTAGCCAGGGTCCCTCATTTT. Translating gives CASSLARVPHF.

The rearrangement links TRBV18 to TRBJ2-3; D may be TRBD1 (5 bases). Between the trimmed V and J ends, which lost 1 base and 3 bases, there was a span of 20 bases. The germline gives CDR1 KGHSH, CDR2 LQKENI. The CDR3 has 18 residues. CDR3 amino acids: CASSPRALTAQGTDTQYF. DNA of the CDR3: TGTGCCAGCTCACCACGAGCCCTCACGGCGCAGGGAACAGATACGCAGTATTTT.

This clone was seen more than once but under ten times. The chain recombines TRBV7-2 with TRBJ2-7; TRBD2 aligns across 8 bases. Germline CDR1 is SGHTA and CDR2 is FQGNSA. CDR3 length equals 15 residues. Trimming cost V 3 bases and J 0 bases; bases outside gene matches: 4. Here the CDR3 reads CASSFRTSTSYEQYF. The CDR3, as DNA: TGTGCCAGCAGCTTTAGGACTAGCACCTCCTACGAGCAGTACTTC.

The rearrangement uses TRBV10-2 and TRBJ1-2; D gene unclear. Trimming took 2 bases from V and 1 from J, leaving 11 bases between them. The CDR3 contains 15 residues. The germline CDR1 and CDR2 sequences are WSHSY and SAAADI. CDR3 sequence (DNA): TGCGCCAGCAGTGAGGTGGGCAGTTTTAACTATGGCTACACCTTC. Protein product: CASSEVGSFNYGYTF.

The chain has TRBV19 and TRBJ1-1; D is unresolved. This CDR3 contains 13 residues. Trimming pared 6 bases from V and 3 bases from J, leaving 11 bases between. Germline loops: CDR1 LNHDA, CDR2 SQIVND (reference sequence). CDR3 in amino acids: CASRTSGHTEAFF. CDR3 DNA sequence: TGTGCCAGTAGGACCTCGGGTCACACTGAAGCTTTCTTT.

The chain uses TRBV21-1 and TRBJ2-7; the table gives TRBD2 as D, unverified against the DNA. TRBV21-1 is assigned pseudogene status. The CDR3 is made up of 18 amino acids. This chain's CDR3 is CASSSPGLAGQSSYEQYF. As DNA, the CDR3 is TGTGCCAGCAGCTCCCCGGGACTAGCGGGCCAGAGCTCCTACGAGCAGTACTTC.

The chain joins TRBV2 to TRBJ2-5; 12 nucleotides agree with TRBD1. Germline loops: CDR1 SNHLY, CDR2 FYNNEI. This CDR3 has 15 residues. V lost 6 bases, J lost 5 bases, and 7 bases stayed unmatched. This CDR3 reads CASSRDRGPLETQYF. In DNA, the CDR3 is TGTGCCAGCAGCCGGGACAGGGGGCCTTTGGAGACCCAGTACTTC.

This clone was counted between two and nine times. The rearrangement joins TRBV15 to TRBJ1-2; TRBD1 agrees at 12 bases. Per germline, CDR1 LNHNV and CDR2 YYDKDF (reference sequence). This CDR3 has 17 residues. The V segment lost 6 bases and the J segment 6 bases; nucleotides outside the gene matches: 14. The CDR3 region has the DNA TGTGCCACCAGGCTGGGACAGGGGGCACCGCCCTCGCATGGCTACACCTTC. Its protein is CATRLGQGAPPSHGYTF.

The V gene is TRBV18, the J gene TRBJ2-3; 14 nucleotides line up with TRBD2. The J segment lost 2 bases and the V segment lost 3 bases, leaving 4 bases of the junction unmatched. The CDR3 covers 17 residues. The germline V gene encodes CDR1 KGHSH and CDR2 LQKENI. As DNA, the CDR3 is TGTGCCAGCTCACCTCGGACTAGCGGGAGGCTCACAGATACGCAGTATTTT. It is translated as CASSPRTSGRLTDTQYF.

The chain couples TRBV28 to TRBJ1-2; D call uncertain. Trimming pared 2 bases from V and 1 base from J, leaving 14 bases between. There are 16 residues in the CDR3. Germline assignment: CDR1 MDHEN and CDR2 SYDVKM. CDR3 DNA: TGTGCCAGCAGTTTACTCACCGGTCGGGGTAACTATGGCTACACCTTC. It specifies CASSLLTGRGNYGYTF.

The chain combines TRBV4-1 with TRBJ1-2; D call uncertain. This CDR3 comprises 14 residues. Germline CDR1 and CDR2: MGHRA and YSYEKL. V gave up 0 bases and J gave up 8 bases, with 13 bases separating them. The CDR3 sequence is CASSQDFGLRGYTF. CDR3 in DNA: TGCGCCAGCAGCCAAGATTTCGGTTTACGCGGCTACACCTTC.

This chain uses TRBV6-1 with TRBJ1-5; tentatively, D is TRBD1 (5 bases). CDR1 and CDR2 from the germline V gene are MNHNS and SASEGT. This CDR3 spans 14 amino acids. V lost 8 bases, J lost 2 bases, and 13 bases lay in between. The CDR3 sequence is CASVGGGGNQPQHF. CDR3 bases: TGTGCCAGCGTCGGGGGAGGAGGCAATCAGCCCCAGCATTTT.

The sample holds a few counts of this clone. The rearrangement links TRBV2 to TRBJ2-7, with D uncertain. V lost 4 bases to trimming and J lost 0 bases, with 25 bases between them. Germline V gives CDR1 SNHLY, CDR2 FYNNEI. The CDR3 consists of 19 residues. In DNA, the CDR3 is TGTGCCAGCAGTGCCACAGTTCGTTTGGATCATCGAAGCTCCTACGAGCAGTACTTC. Encoded protein: CASSATVRLDHRSSYEQYF. The full variable domain, its missing parts supplied by reference TRBV2 and TRBJ2-7, is EPEVTQTPSHQVTQMGQEVILRCVPISNHLYFYWYRQILGQKVEFLVSFYNNEISEKSEIFDDQFSVERPDGSNFTLKIRSTKLEDSAMYFCASSATVRLDHRSSYEQYFGPGTRLTVT.

V and J are TRBV11-2 and TRBJ1-3; 12 bases match TRBD1. The CDR3 is 18 amino acids. Per the germline V gene, CDR1 is SGHAT and CDR2 is FQNNGV. J was trimmed by 4 bases and V by 5 bases; bases with no gene match: 12. The CDR3 loop is CASSPWRDRGLSGNTIYF. The CDR3, as DNA: TGTGCCAGCAGCCCCTGGAGGGACAGGGGGCTTTCCGGAAACACCATATATTTT.

The chain couples TRBV27 to TRBJ2-4; maybe TRBD2 (7 bases). Trimming cost V 6 bases and J 3 bases, with 18 bases left between them. The CDR3 is 16 amino acids. CDR1 MNHEY and CDR2 SMNVEV come from the germline V gene (reference sequence). In nucleotides, the CDR3 is TGTGCCAGCAGCCCAACAGGGACTAACGGCAAAAACATTCAGTACTTC. Translating it yields CASSPTGTNGKNIQYF.

The gene calls are TRBV5-1 and TRBJ1-1; D perhaps matches TRBD1 (5 bases). V shed 3 bases and J shed 0 bases, with 12 bases lying between them. The CDR3 covers 15 residues. Germline V lookup: CDR1 SGHRS, CDR2 YFSETQ. CDR3 DNA: TGCGCCAGCAGCTACTCAACAGGAATGAACACTGAAGCTTTCTTT. Translation: CASSYSTGMNTEAFF.

The chain carries TRBV7-9 and TRBJ2-7; TRBD2 agrees at 9 bases. Trimming removed 2 bases from V and 4 bases from J; junction bases left unmatched: 3. This CDR3 is built from 14 residues. Looked up from germline, CDR1 is SEHNR and CDR2 is FQNEAQ (reference sequence). CDR3 region: CASSLLAGPYEQYF. CDR3 nucleotide sequence: TGTGCCAGCAGCTTACTAGCGGGGCCTTACGAGCAGTACTTC. Looking up the rest from reference TRBV7-9 and TRBJ2-7 gives the full variable domain: DTGVSQNPRHKITKRGQNVTFRCDPISEHNRLYWYRQTLGQGPEFLTYFQNEAQLEKSRLLSDRFSAERPKGSFSTLEIQRTEQGDSAMYLCASSLLAGPYEQYFGPGTRLTVT.

This chain links TRBV7-9 with TRBJ2-1; 8 bases map to TRBD2. CDR3 length equals 16 residues. The ends lost 5 bases at V and 0 bases at J; junction bases unmatched: 6. From germline, CDR1 is SEHNR and CDR2 FQNEAQ (reference sequence). CDR3: CASSTSGGPSYNEQFF. The DNA of the CDR3 is TGTGCCAGCAGCACGAGCGGGGGCCCCTCCTACAATGAGCAGTTCTTC. The variable domain in full, with the rest retrieved from reference TRBV7-9 and TRBJ2-1, is DTGVSQNPRHKITKRGQNVTFRCDPISEHNRLYWYRQTLGQGPEFLTYFQNEAQLEKSRLLSDRFSAERPKGSFSTLEIQRTEQGDSAMYLCASSTSGGPSYNEQFFGPGTRLTVL.

This sequence joins TRBV5-6 and TRBJ1-1; D may be TRBD1 (5 bases). There are 16 residues in the CDR3. Germline assignment: CDR1 SGHDT and CDR2 YYEEEE. V lost 3 bases to trimming and J lost 0 bases, with 15 bases between them. CDR3 coding DNA: TGTGCCAGCAGCTCCTTGACAGACCCCATGAACACTGAAGCTTTCTTT. This translates into CASSSLTDPMNTEAFF. Filled out from reference TRBV5-6 and TRBJ1-1, the complete variable domain reads DAGVTQSPTHLIKTRGQQVTLRCSPKSGHDTVSWYQQALGQGPQFIFQYYEEEERQRGNFPDRFSGHQFPNYSSELNVNALLLGDSALYLCASSSLTDPMNTEAFFGQGTRLTVV.

This chain uses TRBV5-4 with TRBJ2-5; the D gene is possibly TRBD2 (7 bases). Germline lookup yields CDR1 SGHNT and CDR2 YYREEE (reference sequence). This CDR3 spans 16 amino acids. The ends were cut back, 0 bases at V and 3 bases at J, with 15 bases in the middle. CDR3 nucleotide sequence: TGTGCCAGCAGCTTGGCTCTCGGGGGGCTCAAAGAGACCCAGTACTTC. It specifies CASSLALGGLKETQYF.